This TCR beta chain was identified during a study of blood T cell repertoires in COVID-19 (dated by TCRdb to 2018 to 2021). For context, the study as a whole: Samples from collaborators originated in the United States, Italy and Spain and spanned both the acute and convalescent phases of COVID-19. The material from the prospective study consisted of cDNA or gDNA derived from T cells, B-cell-depleted T cells, or PBMCs. Deeply sampled blood TCRbeta repertoires from subjects exposed to, actively infected with, or recovered from COVID-19 were included in the dataset. The repertoires were released in a freely available public database meant as a resource for research on the immune response to SARS-CoV-2. Samples came from the ongoing ImmuneRACE study (first 160 participants) plus 1,254 subjects from 6 global collaborators. Sample metadata almost always included a de-identified subject ID, COVID-19 status, age in years and sex. Where available, HLA class I and class II types were taken from metadata supplied by the sample provider and were not determined by assay-based typing.

Paper-wide results and their limitations: The amount of clinical and demographic metadata varied by source and participant and was provided uncurated.

V is pared back by 3 bases and J by 3 bases, with 15 bases lying between the germline termini. Reading the germline V gene gives CDR1 SGHRS and CDR2 YFSETQ. The CDR3 measures 15 amino acids from cysteine to phenylalanine. Left in the record is the CDR3 DNA by itself, 45 bases read in frame from the first base. TCRbeta CDR3 regions were amplified from genomic DNA using the immunoSEQ Assay, a bias-controlled multiplex PCR. Per the original workflow: Nucleated cell counts per sample were estimated from amplification of reference gene primers within the assay. To quantify the absolute abundance of each unique TCRbeta CDR3 rearrangement, sequence reads were collapsed and filtered. For each sample, productive Simpson clonality was calculated as the square root of Simpson's diversity index across productive rearrangements. TCRdb's version of the immuneACCESS table is confined to in-frame rearrangements and falls short of the full clone set. An unresolved V gene accounts for under half of the shortfall where checked; the remainder is of unknown origin. V and J calls and clone size come straight from that table; D and trimming were deduced from the DNA. The sample table records some 180,000 clones; approximately 85% of these occur just once. The ten largest account for roughly 6% of the sample.

Participants in the prospective study were enrolled through a virtual design, were aged about 18 to 90 years, and lived in approximately 25 United States geographic areas. In the prospective study, participants were assigned to cohorts based on the clinical history participants reported in a screening survey and a study questionnaire. ImmuneRACE Cohort 3 recovered participants were defined by two consecutive negative NP/OP PCR tests, healthcare professional clearance, or symptom resolution. In the prospective study, whole blood, serum and a nasopharyngeal or oropharyngeal swab were collected from each participant by mobile phlebotomists. Participants in the prospective study had the option to provide additional blood draws and questionnaires over a 2-month period. Blood samples from the prospective study were shipped frozen or at room temperature prior to DNA extraction. Turning to this clone: No cognate antigen has been identified for it. Base qualities were left out, and no much larger clone turns up one base away.

The V gene is TRBV5-1 and the J gene is TRBJ1-1; a tentative D match to TRBD1 spans 6 bases. Sequencing was carried out using PBMCs or T cells enriched from blood (not recorded which). The clonotype was recovered from a man between 40 and 49 years old who had recovered from COVID-19. The sequence in DNA is TGCGCCAGCAGCTGGGGGCACGGAACGGACACTGAAGCTTTCTTT. Translated, it reads CASSWGHGTDTEAFF.